This TCR beta chain was documented in a study of shared clonotypes between healthy human individuals. As to this clone: What it binds is unknown.

The CDR3 has 14 amino acids. CDR1 is SGHAT and CDR2 is FQNNGV in the germline V gene. V lost 5 bases and J lost 5, with 13 bases in between. The protocol was immunoSEQ multiplex PCR, while the TCRdb copy is restricted to in-frame clones and leaves out a portion. The top ten clones hold roughly 1.2% of a sample with over a million clones, approximately 96% of them seen once. Study outcomes and limitations: A limitation of the genetic and exposure-history diversity represented arose from few donors.

The receptor's source is a man in his thirties or forties in good health. The genes are TRBV11-2 and TRBJ1-5; TRBD1 might be the D (6 bases). Sequences were obtained from naive CD4+ T cells sorted from blood. This sample's subset: CD45RA+ positively selected. The CDR3 DNA sequence: TGTGCCAGCAGCGAATGGGGGGGGCATCAGCCCCAGCATTTT. This sequence encodes CASSEWGGHQPQHF.